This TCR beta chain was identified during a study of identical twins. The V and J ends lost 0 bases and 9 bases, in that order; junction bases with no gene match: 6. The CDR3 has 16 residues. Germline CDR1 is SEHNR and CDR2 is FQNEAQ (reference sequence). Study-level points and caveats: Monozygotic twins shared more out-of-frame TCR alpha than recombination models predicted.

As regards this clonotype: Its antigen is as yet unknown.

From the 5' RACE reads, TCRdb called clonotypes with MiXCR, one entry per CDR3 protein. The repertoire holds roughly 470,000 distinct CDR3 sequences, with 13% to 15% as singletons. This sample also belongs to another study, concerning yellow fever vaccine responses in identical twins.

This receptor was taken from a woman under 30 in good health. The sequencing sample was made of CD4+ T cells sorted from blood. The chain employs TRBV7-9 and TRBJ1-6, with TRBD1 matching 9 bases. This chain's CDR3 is CASSLASGTGSSPLHF. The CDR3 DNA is TGTGCCAGCAGCTTAGCATCCGGGACAGGGTCTTCACCCCTCCACTTT.